A selection of T cell receptor beta chains follows, all from one sample in a study of T cell responses to AZD1222 COVID-19 vaccine. The data were produced by immunoSEQ multiplex PCR, yet TCRdb's version contains in-frame clones alone and is incomplete. The sample yields approximately 160,000 clones, more than 85% seen once. The source material was peripheral blood, sampled on day 0 of AZD1222 vaccination. The receptors here all came from an adult in good health. Both conserved end residues are part of each CDR3. A D gene is named only where the DNA matches it firmly. Expanded clones get a size class; other rows say once, few or many, or leave the size out.

v_call	clone_size	d_call	j_call	cdr3_aa	cdr3_nt
TRBV6-5	-	TRBD1	TRBJ2-1	CATEATGRLYNEQFF	TGTGCCACCGAGGCGACAGGGAGATTATACAATGAGCAGTTCTTC
TRBV5-1	-	TRBD2	TRBJ2-7	CASSSVAGGYEQYF	TGCGCCAGCAGCTCTGTAGCGGGCGGCTACGAGCAGTACTTC
TRBV1	-	-	TRBJ1-2	CTSSSTGGAYTF	TGCACCAGCAGCTCAACCGGAGGGGCTTACACCTTC
TRBV24-1	-	-	TRBJ2-7	CATSSAFSYEQYF	TGTGCCACCAGTTCGGCATTCTCCTACGAGCAGTACTTC
TRBV5-1	-	-	TRBJ2-7	CASSLTGTTYEQYF	TGCGCCAGCAGCTTGACAGGGACCACCTACGAGCAGTACTTC
TRBV28	-	-	TRBJ2-3	CASSFPGVSTDTQYF	TGTGCCAGCAGTTTCCCAGGGGTTAGCACAGATACGCAGTATTTT
TRBV6-5	-	-	TRBJ1-5	CASSYSKAGANQPQHF	TGTGCCAGCAGTTACTCGAAAGCAGGGGCCAATCAGCCCCAGCATTTT
TRBV7-9	once	TRBD1	TRBJ2-3	CASSPGQADTQYF	TGTGCCAGCAGTCCCGGACAGGCAGATACGCAGTATTTT
TRBV2	-	TRBD1	TRBJ1-2	CASSLGQNYGYTF	TGTGCCAGCAGCCTGGGACAGAACTATGGCTACACCTTC
TRBV30	-	-	TRBJ1-2	CAWAEGRNYGYTF	TGTGCCTGGGCGGAGGGCCGTAACTATGGCTACACCTTC
TRBV13	-	TRBD2	TRBJ2-7	CASSLTSASSYEQYF	TGTGCCAGCAGCTTAACTAGCGCGAGCTCCTACGAGCAGTACTTC
TRBV6-5	-	TRBD1	TRBJ1-3	CASRLGTGRNTIYF	TGTGCCAGCAGACTCGGGACAGGGAGAAACACCATATATTTT
TRBV14	-	-	TRBJ2-2	CASSRFRTNTGELFF	TGTGCCAGCAGCCGGTTCAGAACGAACACCGGGGAGCTGTTTTTT
TRBV6-5	-	-	TRBJ2-7	CASSPSVWSREQYF	TGTGCCAGCAGCCCATCAGTATGGAGCAGGGAGCAGTACTTC
TRBV7-2	-	-	TRBJ1-5	CASSWTQNQPQHF	TGTGCCAGCAGCTGGACCCAGAATCAGCCCCAGCATTTT
TRBV7-3	-	-	TRBJ2-1	CASSFGRGIYNEQFF	TGTGCCAGCAGCTTCGGTCGCGGGATCTACAATGAGCAGTTCTTC
TRBV5-4	-	TRBD1	TRBJ2-2	CASSQGQGFTGELFF	TGTGCCAGCAGCCAGGGACAGGGGTTTACCGGGGAGCTGTTTTTT
TRBV2	-	-	TRBJ1-2	CASSETAGYTF	TGTGCCAGCAGTGAGACAGCCGGCTACACCTTC
TRBV6-5	-	TRBD1	TRBJ1-1	CASRGTDSNTEAFF	TGTGCCAGCAGAGGGACAGACTCTAACACTGAAGCTTTCTTT
TRBV28	-	TRBD2	TRBJ2-7	CASVLAGGYEQYF	TGTGCCAGTGTACTAGCGGGAGGATACGAGCAGTACTTC